Sequencing of this T cell receptor beta chain was carried out in a study of vaccination and CD4 T cells after COVID-19 (dated 2022 in TCRdb). A note on the overall study: Convalescent patients had a positive SARS-CoV-2 result on nasal swab PCR, and of these patients, about ten had mild disease and one had severe disease. In some eleven COVID-19 convalescent patients and 4 infection-naive healthy vaccine recipients, researchers compared the spike-specific CD4+ TCR repertoire from before mRNA vaccination with the repertoire from after. Post-vaccine blood samples were taken a median of roughly 72 days after the second vaccine dose, with a range of about 13 to 250 days. Post-COVID blood samples from convalescent patients were collected a median of roughly 100 days after diagnosis, with a range of 35 to 161 days. Six males and four females were included in the convalescent cohort, with two Hispanic individuals, seven Caucasians, two Asians and one multiracial person represented. In control cultures, a CEFX viral epitope pool was used as positive control, an HIV-1 Nef peptide pool was used as negative control, or no peptide was added. Culture stimuli were overlapping spike peptide pools from SARS-CoV-2 and from the common cold coronaviruses HCoV-NL63, HCoV-OC43 and HCoV-229E. Participants got two doses of the Pfizer-BioNTech BNT162b2 vaccine (n=8) or two doses of the Moderna mRNA-1273 vaccine (n=2).

The treatment or condition label here, explained by the study, means: roughly 11-day PBMC culture with coronavirus spike peptide pools or control peptides (ViraFEST assay). The ViraFEST assay was used in the study, in which antigen-specific T cells were expanded with peptide pools and expanded clonotypes were subsequently identified by TCR sequencing. The convalescent patients' positive SARS-CoV-2 PCR tests fell between March and December 2020, which was before the Alpha, Beta and Delta variants emerged in the United States. Roughly 2.1 million PBMCs per well were cultured in IMDM with approximately 5% human AB serum and 8.5 to 10 IU/ml IL-2, plus 10 ug/ml peptide pools. Half of the culture medium was replaced with fresh IL-2-containing medium on days 3 and 7. Once the cells had been in culture for roughly 11 days, the EasySep CD4+ T cell isolation kit was used to isolate CD4+ T cells by negative selection. PBMCs were separated from whole blood using Ficoll-Paque Plus gradient centrifugation and then either used fresh or cryopreserved at -140C. Culture conditions were generally each tested in triplicate wells.

As concerns this clonotype: It lacks a known antigen. No base quality values were provided; no much bigger clone lies one nucleotide off.

The method behind the library was PCR. TCR sequencing of DNA from cultured CD4+ T cells used the Oncomine TCR Beta short-read assay at the Johns Hopkins FTIC core. Genomic DNA was extracted from the cultured CD4+ T cells with the QIAamp micro DNA kit. The Oncomine TCR Beta libraries from cultured CD4+ T cells were pooled using unique dual indexes and then sequenced on an Illumina iSeq 100. The paper's data handling went like this. Non-productive sequences were removed, and CDR3s that did not start with C, did not end with F or W, or were shorter than 7 amino acids were discarded. The MANAFEST web application was used to identify antigen-specific clonotypes by comparing peptide-stimulated wells against reference wells and other culture wells. An FDR below 0.05, an odds ratio above 5, and a productive frequency above 0.1% in at least two of three replicate wells were required for clones to be considered positive. Cross-reactive clonotypes were defined as significantly expanded in both SARS-CoV-2 spike wells and at least one common cold coronavirus spike condition. Levenshtein distances (stringdist) and unrooted phylogenetic trees (ape) in R version 3.6.1 were used to assess CDR3 homology. Using fastp at Q25 and MiXCR, TCRdb reprocessed the public reads and kept productive beta chains. Every CDR3 protein is listed once, alongside the most common genes and DNA of its rows. The V and J calls were determined by TCRdb, not by the authors. The sample yields about 6,300 distinct CDR3 sequences; approximately 71% were counted once. The ten largest clonotypes hold approximately 45% of the sample.

What the research found in general, with its limitations: The median count of SARS-CoV-2-reactive clonotypes went up from around 23 after infection to 38 after vaccination, although the change was not significant. Relatively few convalescent patients were included in the study, and early timepoints after natural infection were not analyzed. Nearly all vaccine-specific clones in convalescent patients (304 of 307) were mono-reactive for SARS-CoV-2 spike rather than cross-reactive with common cold coronaviruses. In convalescent patients, a median roughly 87% of post-vaccine SARS-CoV-2-reactive clones were detected only after vaccination, suggesting vaccine-specific priming.

Measured from the cysteine to the phenylalanine, the CDR3 is 15 residues long. Only CDR3 DNA is held: 45 bases, read in frame from base 1. The germline V gene specifies SGHDT as CDR1 and YYEEEE as CDR2. V is trimmed back by 4 bases and J by 7 bases, and the junction contains 13 bases that no gene match accounts for. In this chain, TRBV5-6 is recombined with TRBJ1-2, with 7 central nucleotides matching TRBD1. Sequenced: CD4+ T cells from blood, cultured in vitro. The source of this sequence is a human donor who had recovered from COVID-19. This receptor carries the CDR3 CASSPTDGRGGGYTF. The nucleotides are TGTGCCAGCAGCCCTACCGACGGCAGGGGGGGTGGCTACACCTTC. Extended through the reference TRBV5-6 and TRBJ1-2 proteins, this CDR3 yields the full variable domain: DAGVTQSPTHLIKTRGQQVTLRCSPKSGHDTVSWYQQALGQGPQFIFQYYEEEERQRGNFPDRFSGHQFPNYSSELNVNALLLGDSALYLCASSPTDGRGGGYTFGSGTRLTVV.